The clone carrying this TCR beta chain was detected many times. Its target is not known. One entry per CDR3 protein results from TCRdb running MiXCR on the 5' RACE reads. The data show 150,000 or so distinct CDR3 sequences, around 18% seen once. These data originate in a study of CD8 T cells in ankylosing spondylitis. Notes on the study in general: In ankylosing spondylitis patients, matched synovial fluid reportedly showed significant enrichment of disease-linked clones. Previous work reported some of these motif variants in the synovial fluid and blood of reactive arthritis.

CDR3 size: 15 residues. The V gene lost 5 bases and the J gene lost 5 bases, with 16 bases spanning the gap. Germline V CDR1 and CDR2: MDHEN, SYDVKM. This sequence originates from a male donor with ankylosing spondylitis or in good health (not recorded which). The V call is TRBV28, the J call TRBJ2-4, with D possibly being TRBD2 (6 bases). The material sequenced was blood, either unsorted or a sorted T cell fraction (not recorded which). CDR3 DNA sequence: TGTGCCAGCAGTCCTCCGGGACTTTCTGAAAACATTCAGTACTTC. Its protein is CASSPPGLSENIQYF.